Listed here are 17 T cell receptor beta chains from one sample, sequenced in a study of blood T cells in healthy people across ages. Then a second PCR, running roughly 6 to 12 cycles, was carried out with a sample-barcoded 5' primer and a J-beta primer mix. TCRdb fed the 5' RACE reads into MiXCR, producing one record per CDR3 protein. The sample lists around 1,900,000 distinct CDR3 sequences, 30% to 40% occurring once. The specimen was blood. The source is a human donor in good health.

In its sample, this clonotype was seen once. The conserved final phenylalanine or tryptophan is absent from the CDR3, which likely points to a read error. The V gene is TRBV6-1, the J gene TRBJ2-5; D is ambiguous. The CDR3 covers 15 residues. In germline, CDR1 is MNHNS, CDR2 SASEGT. V was trimmed by 3 bases and J by 5 bases, leaving 16 bases between them. In DNA form, the CDR3 reads TGTGCCAGCAGTGATAGCCTCCGGCCGTGGGAGACCCAGTACGTC. Its protein is CASSDSLRPWETQYV.

This clonotype was picked up a small number of times. V usage is TRBV5-1 and J usage is TRBJ2-3, with 11 bases lining up with TRBD2. The CDR3 covers 17 residues. The junction had 8 bases not matched to a gene; V was cut back by 5 bases and J by 0 bases. From germline, CDR1 is SGHRS and CDR2 YFSETQ. The CDR3 loop reads CASSSVAGGPSTDTQYF. The CDR3 DNA follows: TGCGCCAGCAGTTCCGTAGCGGGGGGGCCGAGCACAGATACGCAGTATTTT.

The chain recombines TRBV9 with TRBJ2-4; D is possibly TRBD2 (6 bases). The CDR3 extends over 15 amino acids. Germline V CDR1 and CDR2: SGDLS, YYNGEE. The ends were cut back, 2 bases at V and 1 base at J, with 10 bases in the middle. The CDR3 nucleotides are TGTGCCAGCAGCGTGCGGGGTGGGGCCAAAAACATTCAGTACTTC. Translation: CASSVRGGAKNIQYF.

This clonotype has just one count. This rearrangement joins TRBV2 to TRBJ1-5, with TRBD1 as a possible D gene (5 bases). The CDR3 consists of 15 residues. Trimming removed 7 bases at V and 1 base at J, with 14 bases between. Germline V lookup: CDR1 SNHLY, CDR2 FYNNEI. CDR3 residues: CASTYRGVSNQPQHF. The DNA for the CDR3 is TGTGCCAGCACCTACCGGGGGGTGAGCAATCAGCCCCAGCATTTT.

V and J are TRBV2 and TRBJ2-1; 9 bases fit TRBD2. Germline CDR1 SNHLY, CDR2 FYNNEI. The CDR3 spans 15 residues. Unmatched junction bases numbered 15, after V lost 9 bases and J lost 9 bases. DNA of the CDR3: TGTGCCAGTTTCTTAGGAGGCGGGGGGGCTGTTGAGCAGTTCTTC. Translated: CASFLGGGGAVEQFF.

This clonotype was detected only a few times. The chain recombines TRBV20-1 with TRBJ2-7; D is ambiguous. Germline values: CDR1 DFQATT, CDR2 SNEGSKA (reference sequence). Trimming removed 5 bases at V and 12 bases at J, with 8 bases between. The CDR3 is made up of 8 amino acids. CDR3 sequence reads: CSAPPGYF. CDR3 sequence (DNA): TGCAGTGCTCCCCCTGGGTACTTC.

CDR3 DNA: TGTGCCACCAGAGTCGGGCAGGGTGATGAGCAGTTCTTC. Amino acids: CATRVGQGDEQFF. This rearrangement joins TRBV24-1 to TRBJ2-1; a weak D match, TRBD1 (5 bases). Trimming shortened V by 7 bases and J by 8 bases, and 14 bases separated the two germline ends. The germline gives CDR1 KGHDR, CDR2 SFDVKD. The CDR3 extends over 13 amino acids.

This clonotype has only one observation. The chain joins TRBV5-1 to TRBJ2-7; 8 positions match TRBD2. V lost 4 bases and J lost 6; bases outside the gene matches: 15. Germline V gene sequence: CDR1 SGHRS, CDR2 YFSETQ. The length of the CDR3 is 16 residues. The CDR3 region is CASSLNLAGPMGEQYF. CDR3 sequence (DNA): TGCGCCAGCAGCCTAAACCTAGCGGGCCCCATGGGCGAGCAGTACTTC.

V is TRBV4-3 and J is TRBJ1-3; D possibly corresponds to TRBD1 (6 bases). The CDR3 sequence is 14 residues long. CDR1 is LGHNA and CDR2 is YSLEER in the germline V gene. The germline V and J ends were trimmed by 4 bases and 2 bases, with 9 bases remaining between them. CDR3 in DNA: TGCGCCAGCAGCCCCGGGACACCTGGAAACACCATATATTTT. It specifies CASSPGTPGNTIYF.

The chain is built from TRBV27 and TRBJ2-5; D is unresolved. Germline CDR1 and CDR2: MNHEY and SMNVEV (reference sequence). The CDR3 is 15 residues long. The V and J ends lost 6 bases and 1 base respectively, with 15 bases between them. The CDR3 region has the DNA TGTGCCAGCAGGCTGAACGCTAGGCTCCAAGAGACCCAGTACTTC. Protein: CASRLNARLQETQYF.

The chain joins TRBV7-9 to TRBJ2-1, with a weak D call TRBD1 (6 bases). This CDR3 has 14 amino acids. Germline lookup yields CDR1 SEHNR and CDR2 FQNEAQ (reference sequence). V lost 3 bases, J lost 6 bases, and 12 bases lay in between. CDR3 loop: CASSLLTGSNEQFF. The CDR3 DNA is TGTGCCAGCAGCTTGCTCACAGGGTCCAATGAGCAGTTCTTC. Supplemented by reference TRBV7-9 and TRBJ2-1, the full variable domain reads DTGVSQNPRHKITKRGQNVTFRCDPISEHNRLYWYRQTLGQGPEFLTYFQNEAQLEKSRLLSDRFSAERPKGSFSTLEIQRTEQGDSAMYLCASSLLTGSNEQFFGPGTRLTVL.

The chain links TRBV10-3 to TRBJ2-2; D not resolved. The V gene's germline CDR1 is ENHRY and CDR2 SYGVKD. This CDR3 region has 11 residues. Deletions cut 0 bases from V and 7 bases from J, with 0 bases between. The CDR3 coding sequence is TGTGCCATCAGTGAGTCCGGGGAGCTGTTTTTT. It translates to CAISESGELFF.

Only one count was recorded for this clonotype. One end of the junction fails to match germline, which may point to a read error. V is TRBV7-9 and J is TRBJ1-2; 7 bases match TRBD1. The CDR3 sequence is 16 residues long. Germline lookup yields CDR1 SEHNR and CDR2 FQNEAQ (reference sequence). The CDR3: CVSSPGPGTDYYGYTF. The CDR3 bases are TGTGTCAGCAGCCCAGGGCCCGGGACAGACTACTATGGCTACACCTTC.

The J gene is TRBJ2-7, the V gene TRBV10-3, with 9 bases fitting TRBD2. V lost 4 bases to trimming and J lost 2 bases; unmatched junction nucleotides: 3. This CDR3 region has 14 residues. Germline CDR1 reads ENHRY; CDR2 reads SYGVKD. In DNA, the CDR3 is TGTGCCATCAGTGTGGTAGCGGGGGCCTACGAGCAGTACTTC. It yields the protein CAISVVAGAYEQYF.

This sequence joins TRBV6-4 and TRBJ2-1; 14 bases line up with TRBD2. The CDR3 contains 17 residues. Germline CDR1 MRHNA, CDR2 SNTAGT. Trimming at V came to 7 bases and at J to 1 base, leaving 6 bases not matched to a gene. CDR3 amino acids: CASKRTSGGPSYNEQFF. CDR3 bases: TGTGCCAGCAAAAGGACTAGCGGGGGGCCATCCTACAATGAGCAGTTCTTC.

The genes are TRBV12-3 or TRBV12-4 and TRBJ1-5; 9 bases line up with TRBD1. The CDR3 runs to 14 residues. Trimming took 10 bases from V and 5 from J; bases not matched to a gene: 9. CDR3 sequence (DNA): TGTGCCAACGGGGGGGGACAGGGATATCAGCCCCAGCATTTT. Residues: CANGGGQGYQPQHF.

The chain links TRBV18 to TRBJ1-5; the D gene is possibly TRBD1 (5 bases). The CDR3 totals 14 residues. V was clipped by 3 bases and J by 5 bases, with 11 bases between them. Germline V gene sequence: CDR1 KGHSH, CDR2 LQKENI. For the CDR3, the DNA is TGTGCCAGCTCACCTCTGGGGCAAGATCAGCCCCAGCATTTT. Amino acids: CASSPLGQDQPQHF.